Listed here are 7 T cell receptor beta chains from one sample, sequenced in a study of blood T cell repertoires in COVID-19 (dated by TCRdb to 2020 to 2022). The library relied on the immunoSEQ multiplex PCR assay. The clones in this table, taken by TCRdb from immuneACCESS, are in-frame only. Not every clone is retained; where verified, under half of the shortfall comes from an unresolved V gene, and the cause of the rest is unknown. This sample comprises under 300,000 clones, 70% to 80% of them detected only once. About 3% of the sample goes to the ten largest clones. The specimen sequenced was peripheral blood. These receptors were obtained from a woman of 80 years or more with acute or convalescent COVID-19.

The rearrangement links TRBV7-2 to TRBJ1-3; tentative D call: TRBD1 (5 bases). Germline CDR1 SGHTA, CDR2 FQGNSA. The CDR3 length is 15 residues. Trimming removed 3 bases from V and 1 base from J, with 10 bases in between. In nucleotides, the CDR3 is TGTGCCAGCAGCTTCCGGGCAGGGTCTGGAAACACCATATATTTT. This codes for CASSFRAGSGNTIYF.

DNA for the CDR3: TGTGCCAGCAGCCAACTACGACAGGGTCGAGAGACCCAGTACTTC. Its protein product is CASSQLRQGRETQYF. The chain has TRBV3-1 (or the pseudogene TRBV3-2) and TRBJ2-5; 7 nucleotides align to TRBD1. Germline V gene sequence: CDR1 LGHDT, CDR2 YNNKEL (reference sequence). The CDR3 has 15 residues. Germline trimming cut 2 bases from V and 4 bases from J; bases unmatched to any gene: 7.

Here the CDR3 DNA reads TGTGCCAGCAAGACAGGGGAGAACACAGATACGCAGTATTTT. This translates into CASKTGENTDTQYF. The gene calls are TRBV5-4 and TRBJ2-3; 8 bases match TRBD1. CDR1 and CDR2 (germline): SGHNT, YYREEE (reference sequence). The V segment lost 6 bases and the J segment 2 bases; nucleotides outside the gene matches: 5. The CDR3 sequence is 14 residues long.

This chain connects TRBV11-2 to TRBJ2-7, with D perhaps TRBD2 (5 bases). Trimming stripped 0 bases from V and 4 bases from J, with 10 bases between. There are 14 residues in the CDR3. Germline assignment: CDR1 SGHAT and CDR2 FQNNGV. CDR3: CASSLDRVAYEQYF. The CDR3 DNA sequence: TGTGCCAGCAGCTTAGATCGGGTAGCGTACGAGCAGTACTTC.

CDR3 sequence (DNA): TGTGCCAGCAGCTCACAAGAGACCCAGTACTTC. This sequence encodes CASSSQETQYF. The chain links TRBV11-1 to TRBJ2-5; D is undetermined. Germline V gene lookup returns CDR1 SGHAT and CDR2 FQDESV (reference sequence). CDR3 length: 11 amino acids. V was trimmed by 4 bases and J by 2 bases, leaving 2 bases between them.

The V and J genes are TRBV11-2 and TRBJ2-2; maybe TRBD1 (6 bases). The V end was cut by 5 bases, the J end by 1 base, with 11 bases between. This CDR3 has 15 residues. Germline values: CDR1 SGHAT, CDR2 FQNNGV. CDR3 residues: CASSTPGQNTGELFF. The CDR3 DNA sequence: TGTGCCAGCAGCACCCCGGGACAGAACACCGGGGAGCTGTTTTTT.

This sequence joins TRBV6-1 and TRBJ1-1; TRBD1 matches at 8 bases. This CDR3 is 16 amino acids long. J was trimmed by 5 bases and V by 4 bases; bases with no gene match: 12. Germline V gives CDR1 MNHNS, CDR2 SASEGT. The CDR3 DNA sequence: TGTGCCAGCAGTGTGTGGACAGGGTTAGACGAAACTGAAGCTTTCTTT. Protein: CASSVWTGLDETEAFF.